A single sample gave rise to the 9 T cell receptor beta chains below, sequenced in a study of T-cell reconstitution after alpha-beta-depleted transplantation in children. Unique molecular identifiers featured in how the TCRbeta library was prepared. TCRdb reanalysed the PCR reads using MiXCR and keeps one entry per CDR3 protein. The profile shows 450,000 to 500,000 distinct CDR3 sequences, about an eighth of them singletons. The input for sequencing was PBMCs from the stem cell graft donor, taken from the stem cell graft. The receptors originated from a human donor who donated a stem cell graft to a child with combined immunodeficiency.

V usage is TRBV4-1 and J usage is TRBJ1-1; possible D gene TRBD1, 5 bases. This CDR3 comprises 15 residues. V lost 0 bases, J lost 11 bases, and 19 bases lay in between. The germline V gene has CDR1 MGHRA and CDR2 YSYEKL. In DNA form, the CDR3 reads TGCGCCAGCAGCCAAGATTCGGACTCGGTATGGGGGGCTTTCTTT. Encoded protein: CASSQDSDSVWGAFF.

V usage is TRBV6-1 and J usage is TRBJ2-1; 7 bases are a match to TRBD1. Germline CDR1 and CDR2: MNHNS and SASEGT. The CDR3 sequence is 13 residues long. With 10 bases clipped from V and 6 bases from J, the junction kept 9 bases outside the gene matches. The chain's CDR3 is CAITGVVINEQFF. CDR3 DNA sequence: TGTGCCATTACAGGGGTTGTCATCAATGAGCAGTTCTTC.

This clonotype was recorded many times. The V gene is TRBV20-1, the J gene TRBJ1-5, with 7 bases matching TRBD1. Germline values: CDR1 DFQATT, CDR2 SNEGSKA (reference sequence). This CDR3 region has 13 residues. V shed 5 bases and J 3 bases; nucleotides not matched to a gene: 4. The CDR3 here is CSALDRDNQPQHF. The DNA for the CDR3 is TGCAGTGCTTTAGACAGGGACAATCAGCCCCAGCATTTT.

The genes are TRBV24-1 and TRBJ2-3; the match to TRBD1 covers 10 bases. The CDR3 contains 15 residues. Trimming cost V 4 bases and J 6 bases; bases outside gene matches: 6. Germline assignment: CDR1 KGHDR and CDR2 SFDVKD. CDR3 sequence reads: CATSDRTGGLDTQYF. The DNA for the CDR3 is TGTGCCACCAGTGACCGGACAGGGGGGTTGGATACGCAGTATTTT.

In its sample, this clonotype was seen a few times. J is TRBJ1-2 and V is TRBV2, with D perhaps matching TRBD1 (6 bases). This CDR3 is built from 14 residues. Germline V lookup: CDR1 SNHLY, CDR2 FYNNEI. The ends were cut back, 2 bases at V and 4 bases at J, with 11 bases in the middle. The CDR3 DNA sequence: TGTGCCAGCAGTGAATCGGCAGGGGCCTATGGCTACACCTTC. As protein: CASSESAGAYGYTF.

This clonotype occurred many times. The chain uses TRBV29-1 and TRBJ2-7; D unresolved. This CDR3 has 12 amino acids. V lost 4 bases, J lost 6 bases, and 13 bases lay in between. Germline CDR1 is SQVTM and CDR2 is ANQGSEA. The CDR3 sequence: CSVARGRAEQYF. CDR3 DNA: TGCAGCGTTGCCCGAGGAAGGGCCGAGCAGTACTTC.

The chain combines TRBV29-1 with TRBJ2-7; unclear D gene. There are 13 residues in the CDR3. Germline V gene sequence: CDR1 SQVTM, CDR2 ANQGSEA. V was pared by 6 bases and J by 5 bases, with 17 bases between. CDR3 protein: CSVRTRHTHEQYF. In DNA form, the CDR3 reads TGCAGCGTCCGAACACGCCATACCCACGAGCAGTACTTC.

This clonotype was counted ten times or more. The CDR3 spells CSARDWLAYNEQFF. In DNA form, the CDR3 reads TGCAGTGCTAGAGATTGGCTAGCCTACAATGAGCAGTTCTTC. The chain is built from TRBV20-1 and TRBJ2-1; D is unresolved. The CDR3 spans 14 residues. The germline V and J ends were trimmed by 0 bases and 2 bases, with 8 bases remaining between them. Germline CDR1 is DFQATT and CDR2 is SNEGSKA (reference sequence).

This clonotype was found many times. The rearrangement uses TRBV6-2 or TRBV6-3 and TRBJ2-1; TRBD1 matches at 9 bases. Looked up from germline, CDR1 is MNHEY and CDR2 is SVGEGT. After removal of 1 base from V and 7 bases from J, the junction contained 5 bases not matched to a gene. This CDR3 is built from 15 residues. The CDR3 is CASSYYRDRVNEQFF. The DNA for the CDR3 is TGTGCCAGCAGTTACTACCGGGACAGGGTTAATGAGCAGTTCTTC.